This T cell receptor (beta chain) emerged from a study of CD8 T cells in ankylosing spondylitis. Study-wide points: About 8 highly homologous variants made up a TCR beta motif, and this motif appeared characteristic of ankylosing spondylitis blood. Both synovial fluid and blood in reactive arthritis had previously been reported to carry some motif variants.

The CDR3 sequence is 15 residues long. Germline CDR1 reads KGHSH; CDR2 reads LQKENI. The germline V and J ends were trimmed by 3 bases and 0 bases, with 9 bases remaining between them. This clonotype was counted a few times. Its antigen is as yet unknown. TCRdb reprocessed the 5' RACE reads with MiXCR, giving one entry per CDR3 protein. Of about 170,000 distinct CDR3 sequences listed, approximately 20% are singletons. This TCR came from a male donor with ankylosing spondylitis or in good health (not recorded which). The rearrangement joins TRBV18 to TRBJ2-1, with D tentatively TRBD2 (5 bases). The sample consisted of blood, either unsorted or a sorted T cell fraction (not recorded which). CDR3 coding DNA: TGTGCCAGCTCACCCTCCGGGATCTCCTACAATGAGCAGTTCTTC. Translated: CASSPSGISYNEQFF.